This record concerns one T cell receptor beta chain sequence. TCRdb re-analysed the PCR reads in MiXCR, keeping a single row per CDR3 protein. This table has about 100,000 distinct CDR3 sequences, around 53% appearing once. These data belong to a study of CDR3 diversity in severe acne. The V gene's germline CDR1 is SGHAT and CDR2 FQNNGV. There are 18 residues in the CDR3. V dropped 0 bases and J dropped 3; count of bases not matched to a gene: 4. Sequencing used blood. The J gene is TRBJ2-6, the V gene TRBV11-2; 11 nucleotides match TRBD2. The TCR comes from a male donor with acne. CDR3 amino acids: CASSLEASGRLGANVLTF. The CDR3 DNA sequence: TGTGCCAGCAGCTTAGAGGCTAGCGGGAGGCTTGGGGCCAACGTCCTGACTTTC.